A selection of T cell receptor beta chains follows, all from one sample in a study of tumor and adjacent non-tumor tissue in lung cancer. Each CDR3 protein is one row after TCRdb ran MiXCR on the multiplex PCR reads. The sample includes about 110,000 distinct CDR3 sequences, about 80% seen only once; the top ten take approximately 24%. Sequencing used lung tumor tissue. The receptors here all came from a man aged 70 or older with non-small cell lung cancer. The CDR3 runs from the conserved cysteine through the conserved F or W. D genes are given only for firm matches. Clone size is not always given. Where it is, it says once, few, many or a class for expanded clones.

cdr3_aa cdr3_nt j_call v_call cdr3_length clone_size d_call
CAISTRVGTTGQPQHF TGTGCCATCAGTACCCGGGTGGGGACAACGGGTCAGCCCCAGCATTTT TRBJ1-5 TRBV6-5 16 NA NA
CASSLDLARYEQYF TGTGCCAGCAGCTTAGACCTAGCGAGGTACGAGCAGTACTTC TRBJ2-7 TRBV11-2 14 NA NA
CASSGPGLARRDTQYF TGTGCCAGCAGTGGCCCGGGTCTAGCGAGGCGAGATACGCAGTATTTT TRBJ2-3 TRBV6-5 16 NA NA
CASSSNRGNVRYEQYF TGTGCCAGCAGCTCTAACAGGGGGAACGTTAGGTACGAGCAATACTTC TRBJ2-7 TRBV5-6 16 NA TRBD1
CASSVSEQTASGANVLTF TGTGCCAGCAGCGTCTCCGAACAGACAGCTTCTGGGGCCAACGTCCTGACTTTC TRBJ2-6 TRBV28 18 NA NA
CTSSPWTGAYEQYF TGTACTAGCAGCCCGTGGACAGGAGCCTACGAGCAGTACTTC TRBJ2-7 TRBV5-4 14 NA NA
CSNNIGGYNEQFF TGTTCCAACAACATAGGCGGTTACAATGAGCAGTTCTTC TRBJ2-1 TRBV6-2/TRBV6-3 13 NA NA
CTSSLGQRNTEAFF TGCACCAGCAGCCTAGGACAGAGGAACACTGAAGCTTTCTTT TRBJ1-1 TRBV14 14 NA NA
CASSMDSNSPLHF TGCGCCAGCAGCATGGACAGTAATTCACCCCTCCACTTT TRBJ1-6 TRBV5-1 13 NA NA
CPGSESTGQPYGYAF TGCCCCGGCAGTGAGTCGACAGGCCAACCCTATGGCTACGCCTTC TRBJ1-2 TRBV10-1 15 NA NA
CAGSHPQEIQYF TGCGCCGGCAGCCATCCCCAAGAGATCCAGTACTTC TRBJ2-5 TRBV4-1 12 NA NA
CATSPPRGTSSYNEQFF TGTGCCACCAGTCCCCCTCGGGGTACCAGCTCCTACAATGAGCAGTTCTTC TRBJ2-1 TRBV24-1 17 many NA
CACRADRGHNQPQHF TGTGCCTGCAGGGCGGACAGGGGGCACAATCAGCCCCAGCATTTT TRBJ1-5 TRBV6-1 15 NA TRBD1
CASSSGGGGSLHSEQFF TGTGCCAGCAGTTCTGGGGGTGGTGGGAGCCTCCACAGTGAGCAGTTCTTC TRBJ2-1 TRBV12-3/TRBV12-4 17 NA NA
CSTGQEGETQYF TGCAGCACGGGACAGGAAGGGGAGACCCAGTACTTC TRBJ2-5 TRBV29-1 12 NA TRBD1